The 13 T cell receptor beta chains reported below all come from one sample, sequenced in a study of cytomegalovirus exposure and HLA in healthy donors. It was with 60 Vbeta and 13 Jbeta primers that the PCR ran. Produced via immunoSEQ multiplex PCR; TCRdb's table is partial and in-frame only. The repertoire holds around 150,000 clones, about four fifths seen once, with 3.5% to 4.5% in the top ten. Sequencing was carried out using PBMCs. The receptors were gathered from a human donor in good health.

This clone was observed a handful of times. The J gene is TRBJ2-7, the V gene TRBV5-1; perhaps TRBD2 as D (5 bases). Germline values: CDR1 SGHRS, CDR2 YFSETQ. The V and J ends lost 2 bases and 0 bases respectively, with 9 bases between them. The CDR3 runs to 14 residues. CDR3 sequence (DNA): TGCGCCAGCAGCTTTAGGGAGACCTCCTACGAGCAGTACTTC. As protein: CASSFRETSYEQYF.

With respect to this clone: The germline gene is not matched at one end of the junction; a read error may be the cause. The CDR3 sequence is CRTLSRQGSGNEQFF. DNA for the CDR3: TGCCGAACTCTTTCCAGACAGGGGTCGGGCAATGAGCAGTTCTTC. The gene calls are TRBV6-1 and TRBJ2-1; TRBD1 aligns across 8 bases. CDR3 length: 15 residues. The germline V gene has CDR1 MNHNS and CDR2 SASEGT.

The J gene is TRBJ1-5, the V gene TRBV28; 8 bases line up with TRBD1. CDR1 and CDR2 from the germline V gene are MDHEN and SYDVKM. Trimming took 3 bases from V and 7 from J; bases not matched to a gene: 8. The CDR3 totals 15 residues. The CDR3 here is CASSLGRGRSQPQHF. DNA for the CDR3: TGTGCCAGCAGTTTGGGCAGGGGGCGATCGCAGCCCCAGCATTTT.

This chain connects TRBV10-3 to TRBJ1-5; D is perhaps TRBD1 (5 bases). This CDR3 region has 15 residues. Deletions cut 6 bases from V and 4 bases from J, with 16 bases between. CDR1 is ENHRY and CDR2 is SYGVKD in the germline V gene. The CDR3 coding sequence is TGTGCCATCAGAGACAGCCGAGGCCCTAATCAGCCCCAGCATTTT. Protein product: CAIRDSRGPNQPQHF.

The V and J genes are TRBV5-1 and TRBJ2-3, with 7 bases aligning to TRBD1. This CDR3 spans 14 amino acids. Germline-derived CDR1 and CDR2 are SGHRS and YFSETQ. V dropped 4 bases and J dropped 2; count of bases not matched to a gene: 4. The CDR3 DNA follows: TGCGCCAGCAGCAGCACAGGGGACACAGATACGCAGTATTTT. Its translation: CASSSTGDTDTQYF.

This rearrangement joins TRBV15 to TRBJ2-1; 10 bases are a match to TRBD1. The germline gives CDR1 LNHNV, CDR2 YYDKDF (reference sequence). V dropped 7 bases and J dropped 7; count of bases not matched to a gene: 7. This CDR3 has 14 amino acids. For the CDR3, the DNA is TGTGCCACCAAATTTTTGGACAGGGGGAATGAGCAGTTCTTC. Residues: CATKFLDRGNEQFF. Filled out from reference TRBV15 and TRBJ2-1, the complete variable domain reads DAMVIQNPRYQVTQFGKPVTLSCSQTLNHNVMYWYQQKSSQAPKLLFHYYDKDFNNEADTPDNFQSRRPNTSFCFLDIRSPGLGDTAMYLCATKFLDRGNEQFFGPGTRLTVL.

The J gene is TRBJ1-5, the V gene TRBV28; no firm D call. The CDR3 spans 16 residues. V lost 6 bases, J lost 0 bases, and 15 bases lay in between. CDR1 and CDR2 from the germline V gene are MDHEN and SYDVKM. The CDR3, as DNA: TGTGCCAGCAGCATTCATGGCCCAAATAGCAATCAGCCCCAGCATTTT. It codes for CASSIHGPNSNQPQHF.

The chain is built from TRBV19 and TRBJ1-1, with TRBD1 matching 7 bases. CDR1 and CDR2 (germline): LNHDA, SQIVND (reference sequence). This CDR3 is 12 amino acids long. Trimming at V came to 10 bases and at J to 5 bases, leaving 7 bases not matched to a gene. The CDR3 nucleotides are TGTGCCACAATGGAGGACAGGACTGAAGCTTTCTTT. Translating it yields CATMEDRTEAFF.

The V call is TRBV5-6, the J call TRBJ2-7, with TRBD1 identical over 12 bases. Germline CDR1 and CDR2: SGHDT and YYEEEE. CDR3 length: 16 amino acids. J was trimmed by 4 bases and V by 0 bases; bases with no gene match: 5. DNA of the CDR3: TGTGCCAGCAGCTTGGCCCTGGGACAGGGGGCGTACGAGCAGTACTTC. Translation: CASSLALGQGAYEQYF.

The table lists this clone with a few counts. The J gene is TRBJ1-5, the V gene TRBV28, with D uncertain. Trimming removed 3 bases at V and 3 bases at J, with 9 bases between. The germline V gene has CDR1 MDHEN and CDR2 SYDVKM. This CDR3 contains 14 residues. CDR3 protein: CASSLLQTNQPQHF. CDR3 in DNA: TGTGCCAGCAGTTTGTTACAGACCAATCAGCCCCAGCATTTT.

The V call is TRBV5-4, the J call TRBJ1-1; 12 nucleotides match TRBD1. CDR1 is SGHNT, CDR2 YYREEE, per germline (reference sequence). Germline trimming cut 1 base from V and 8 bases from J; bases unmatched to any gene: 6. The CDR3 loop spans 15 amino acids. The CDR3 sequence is CASSLFRDRGLEAFF. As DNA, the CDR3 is TGTGCCAGCAGCTTGTTCCGGGACAGGGGGCTAGAAGCTTTCTTT.

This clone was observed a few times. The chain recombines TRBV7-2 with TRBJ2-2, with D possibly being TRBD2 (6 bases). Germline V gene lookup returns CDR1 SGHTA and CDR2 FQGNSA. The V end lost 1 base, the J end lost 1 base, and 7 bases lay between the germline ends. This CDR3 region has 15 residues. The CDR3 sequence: CASSLGSGNTGELFF. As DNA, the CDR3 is TGTGCCAGCAGCTTAGGTAGCGGGAACACCGGGGAGCTGTTTTTT.

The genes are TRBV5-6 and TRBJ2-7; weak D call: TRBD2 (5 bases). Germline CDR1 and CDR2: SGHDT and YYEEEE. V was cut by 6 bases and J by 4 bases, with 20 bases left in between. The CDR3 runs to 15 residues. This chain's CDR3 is CASKFSGDLAYEQYF. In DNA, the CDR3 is TGTGCCAGCAAGTTCTCTGGGGATCTAGCTTACGAGCAGTACTTC. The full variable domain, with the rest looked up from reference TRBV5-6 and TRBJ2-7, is DAGVTQSPTHLIKTRGQQVTLRCSPKSGHDTVSWYQQALGQGPQFIFQYYEEEERQRGNFPDRFSGHQFPNYSSELNVNALLLGDSALYLCASKFSGDLAYEQYFGPGTRLTVT.